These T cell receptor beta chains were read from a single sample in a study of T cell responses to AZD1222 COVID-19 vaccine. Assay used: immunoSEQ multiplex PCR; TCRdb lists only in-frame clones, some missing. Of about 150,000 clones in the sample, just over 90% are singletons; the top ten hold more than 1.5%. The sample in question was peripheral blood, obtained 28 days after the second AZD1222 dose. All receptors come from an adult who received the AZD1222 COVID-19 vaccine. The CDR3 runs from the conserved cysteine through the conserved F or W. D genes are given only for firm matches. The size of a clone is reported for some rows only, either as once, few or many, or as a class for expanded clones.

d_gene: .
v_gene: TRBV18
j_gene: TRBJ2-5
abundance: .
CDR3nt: TGTGCCAGCTCACTCAGAAAGGACCCGATCTACCAAGAGACCCAGTACTTC
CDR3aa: CASSLRKDPIYQETQYF

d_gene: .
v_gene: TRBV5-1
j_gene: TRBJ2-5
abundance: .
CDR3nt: TGCGCCAGCAGCTTGGGGCAGGGAAATTTTGAGACCCAGTACTTC
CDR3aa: CASSLGQGNFETQYF

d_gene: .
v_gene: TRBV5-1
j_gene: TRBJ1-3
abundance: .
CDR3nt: TGCGCCAGCAGCTTAGGGGTCGGTGGAAACACCATATATTTT
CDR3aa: CASSLGVGGNTIYF

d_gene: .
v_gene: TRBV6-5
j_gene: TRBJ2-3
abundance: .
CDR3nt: TGTGCCAGCAGTTACTCTTTCGCTACTAGCACAGATACGCAGTATTTT
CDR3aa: CASSYSFATSTDTQYF

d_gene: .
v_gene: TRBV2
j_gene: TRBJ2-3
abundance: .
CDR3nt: TGTGCCAGCAGTGAAGGGCAGTACACAGATACGCAGTATTTT
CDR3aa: CASSEGQYTDTQYF

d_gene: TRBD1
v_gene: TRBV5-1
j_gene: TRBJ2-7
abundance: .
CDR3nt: TGCGCCAGCAGCTTGGTTAGGGGGCCTTACCCCTACGAGCAGTACTTC
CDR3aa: CASSLVRGPYPYEQYF

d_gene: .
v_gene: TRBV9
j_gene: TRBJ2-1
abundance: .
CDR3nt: TGTGCCAGCAGCTCCGGGACTCACAATGAGCAGTTCTTC
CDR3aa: CASSSGTHNEQFF

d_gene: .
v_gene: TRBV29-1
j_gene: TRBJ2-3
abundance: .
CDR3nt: TGCAGCGTTGAGTGGAGGGTCACAGATACGCAGTATTTT
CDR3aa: CSVEWRVTDTQYF

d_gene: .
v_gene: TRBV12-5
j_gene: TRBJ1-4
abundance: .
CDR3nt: TGTGCTAGTGGTTTAGGATCGTCGGCAAATGAAAAACTGTTTTTT
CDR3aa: CASGLGSSANEKLFF

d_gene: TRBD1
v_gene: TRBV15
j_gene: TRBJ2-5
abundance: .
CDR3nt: TGTGCCACCAGCAGAGATCGACAGGGCCCCCAAGAGACCCAGTACTTC
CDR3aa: CATSRDRQGPQETQYF

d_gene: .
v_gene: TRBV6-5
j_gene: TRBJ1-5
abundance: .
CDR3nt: TGTGCCAGCAAGCTAGCAGAGGGGTTTAATCAGCCCCAGCATTTT
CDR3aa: CASKLAEGFNQPQHF

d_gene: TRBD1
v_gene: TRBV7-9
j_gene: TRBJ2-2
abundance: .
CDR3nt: TGTGCCAGCAGCTCTCTCGACAGGGGCCCCGGGGAGCTGTTTTTT
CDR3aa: CASSSLDRGPGELFF

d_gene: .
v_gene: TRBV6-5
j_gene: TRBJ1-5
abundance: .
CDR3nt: TGTGCCAGCGGGACCGTCCTTGGTCAGCCCCAGCATTTT
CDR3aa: CASGTVLGQPQHF

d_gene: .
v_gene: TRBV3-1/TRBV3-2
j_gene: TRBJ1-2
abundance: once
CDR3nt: TGTGCCAGCAGTCCAACGTCTCTTCCTAACTATGGCTACACCTTC
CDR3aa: CASSPTSLPNYGYTF

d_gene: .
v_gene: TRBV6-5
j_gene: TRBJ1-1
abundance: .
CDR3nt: TGTGCCGTCTCCTCGGGTCGGGGTTGGTTTGATGAAGCTTTCTTT
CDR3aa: CAVSSGRGWFDEAFF

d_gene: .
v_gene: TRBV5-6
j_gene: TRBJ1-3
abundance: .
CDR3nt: TGTGCCAGCAGCATAGTAGGAGGAAACACCATATATTTT
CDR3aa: CASSIVGGNTIYF

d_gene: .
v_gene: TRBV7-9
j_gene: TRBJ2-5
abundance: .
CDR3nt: TGTGCCAGCAGCTTAGCGCATATTGGGGAGACCCAGTACTTC
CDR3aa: CASSLAHIGETQYF

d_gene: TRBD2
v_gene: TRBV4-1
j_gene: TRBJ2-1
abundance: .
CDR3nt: TGCGCCAGCAGCCAAGATCCCGGGGGGAGCGGGAGGAACAATGAGCAGTTCTTC
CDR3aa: CASSQDPGGSGRNNEQFF

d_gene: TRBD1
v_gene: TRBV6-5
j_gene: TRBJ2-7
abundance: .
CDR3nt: TGTGCCAGCAGTTACTCAGGAGGGACAGGGGTCTACGAGCAGTACTTC
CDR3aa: CASSYSGGTGVYEQYF

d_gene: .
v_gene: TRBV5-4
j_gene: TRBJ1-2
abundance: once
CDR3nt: TGTGCCAGCAGCTTGGGTCCCTCGCGCTACACCTTC
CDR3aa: CASSLGPSRYTF

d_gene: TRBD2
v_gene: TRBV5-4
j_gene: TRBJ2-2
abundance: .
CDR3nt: TGTGCCAGCAGCTTGGCCGGGGGGGCCGCCGGGGAGCTGTTTTTT
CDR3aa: CASSLAGGAAGELFF

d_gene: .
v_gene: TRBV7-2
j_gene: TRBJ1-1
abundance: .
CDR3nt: TGTGCCAGCAGCTTTTTAGGGGGAAGGACTGAAGCTTTCTTT
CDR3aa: CASSFLGGRTEAFF

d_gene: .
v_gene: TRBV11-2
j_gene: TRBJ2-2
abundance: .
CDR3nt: TGTGCCAGCAGCTCCCCTCCAGACGTAGCGGCGAACACCGGGGAGCTGTTTTTT
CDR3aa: CASSSPPDVAANTGELFF

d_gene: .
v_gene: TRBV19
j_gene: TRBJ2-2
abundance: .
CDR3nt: TGTGCCAGTAGTATCAGGGCCGGGGAGCTGTTTTTT
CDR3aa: CASSIRAGELFF

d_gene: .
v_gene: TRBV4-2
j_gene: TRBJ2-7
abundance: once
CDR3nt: TGTGCCAGCAGCCAAGATCCCGGGACTGGTACCTACGAGCAGTACTTC
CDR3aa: CASSQDPGTGTYEQYF

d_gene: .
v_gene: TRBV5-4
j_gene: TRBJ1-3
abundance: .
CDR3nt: TGTGCCAGCAGCCCAAACACTAACGGGGACACCATATATTTT
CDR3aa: CASSPNTNGDTIYF

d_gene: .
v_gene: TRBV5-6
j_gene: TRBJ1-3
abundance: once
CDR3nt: TGTGCCAGCAGCCCCTCAGGGAGTGGAAACACCATATATTTT
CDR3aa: CASSPSGSGNTIYF

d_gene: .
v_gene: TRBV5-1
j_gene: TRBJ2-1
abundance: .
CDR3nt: TGCGCCAGCAGCTTGGTTACTAACAATGAGCAGTTCTTC
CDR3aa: CASSLVTNNEQFF

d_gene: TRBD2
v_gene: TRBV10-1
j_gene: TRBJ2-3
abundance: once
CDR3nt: TGCGCCCGCGTAACAAAGGTGGGGACTAGCGGGGGGGCACTCACAGATACGCAGTATTTT
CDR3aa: CARVTKVGTSGGALTDTQYF

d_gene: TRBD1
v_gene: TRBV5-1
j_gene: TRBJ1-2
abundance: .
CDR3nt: TGCGCCAGCAGGTCGACAGGGGGATATGGCTACACCTTC
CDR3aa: CASRSTGGYGYTF

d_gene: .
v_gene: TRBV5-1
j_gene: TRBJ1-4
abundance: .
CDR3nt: TGCGCCAGCAGCCGGCAGGGGTGGGCAACTAATGAAAAACTGTTTTTT
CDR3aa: CASSRQGWATNEKLFF

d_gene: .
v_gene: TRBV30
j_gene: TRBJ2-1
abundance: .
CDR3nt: TGTGCCTGGTGCTCCGGGACACTGTGCTATGAGCAGTTCTTC
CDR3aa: CAWCSGTLCYEQFF

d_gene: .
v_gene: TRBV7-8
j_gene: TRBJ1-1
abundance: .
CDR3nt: TGTGCCAGCCTTACCTGGGGGGGGAAGGCCACTGAAGCTTTCTTT
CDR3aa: CASLTWGGKATEAFF

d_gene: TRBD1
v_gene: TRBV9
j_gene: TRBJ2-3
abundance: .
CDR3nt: TGTGCCAGCAGCGCGACAGGGGGTGGCACAGATACGCAGTATTTT
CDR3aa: CASSATGGGTDTQYF

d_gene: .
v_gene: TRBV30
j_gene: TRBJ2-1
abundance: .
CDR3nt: TGTGCCTGGAACCGGGAGAAGCGGAATGAGCAGTTCTTC
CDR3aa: CAWNREKRNEQFF

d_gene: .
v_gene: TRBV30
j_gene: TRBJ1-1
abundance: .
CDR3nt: TGTGCCTGGGGGATAACTAACACTGAAGCTTTCTTT
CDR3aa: CAWGITNTEAFF

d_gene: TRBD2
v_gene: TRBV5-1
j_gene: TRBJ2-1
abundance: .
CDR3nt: TGCGCCAGCCGACTAGCGAACCCTTACAATGAGCAGTTCTTC
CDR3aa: CASRLANPYNEQFF

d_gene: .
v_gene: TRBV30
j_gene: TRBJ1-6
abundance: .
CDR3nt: TGTGCCTGGAGTACGATCCGACAGGTTTATAATTCACCCCTCCACTTT
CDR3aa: CAWSTIRQVYNSPLHF

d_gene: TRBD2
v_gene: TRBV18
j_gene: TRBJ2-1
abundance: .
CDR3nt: TGTGCCAGCTCACCACCGGGACTAGCGGGGGGGCGAGACAATGAGCAGTTCTTC
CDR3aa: CASSPPGLAGGRDNEQFF

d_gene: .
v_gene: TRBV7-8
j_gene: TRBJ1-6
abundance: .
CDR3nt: TGTGCCAGCAGCTTCCCGGCGGGGACGACTTATAATTCACCCCTCCACTTT
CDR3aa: CASSFPAGTTYNSPLHF

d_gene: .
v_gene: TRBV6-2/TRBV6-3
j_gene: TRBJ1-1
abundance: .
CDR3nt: TGTGCCAGCAGTCCCTTGGGAGCAACTTACACTGAAGCTTTCTTT
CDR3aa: CASSPLGATYTEAFF

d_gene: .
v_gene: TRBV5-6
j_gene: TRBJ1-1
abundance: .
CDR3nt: TGTGCCAGCAGCTTGTATGGGGGGGCGAACACTGAAGCTTTCTTT
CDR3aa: CASSLYGGANTEAFF

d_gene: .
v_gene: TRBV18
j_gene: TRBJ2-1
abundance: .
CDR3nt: TGTGCCAGCTTTGACGGACCGAGAGGTGGCAATGAGCAGTTCTTC
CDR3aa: CASFDGPRGGNEQFF

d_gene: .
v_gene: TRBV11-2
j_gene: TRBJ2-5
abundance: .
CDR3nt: TGTGCCAGCAGCTTAGGTCCAGTACGGGAGACCCAGTACTTC
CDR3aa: CASSLGPVRETQYF

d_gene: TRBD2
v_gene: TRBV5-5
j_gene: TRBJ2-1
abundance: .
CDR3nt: TGTGCCAGCACCTCCCAGGGACTAGCGGGAGGAATTGAGCAGTTCTTC
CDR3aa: CASTSQGLAGGIEQFF

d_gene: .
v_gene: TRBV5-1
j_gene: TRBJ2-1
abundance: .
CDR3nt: TGCGCCAGCAGCTTGGCAGAAACGGGGATTAATGAGCAGTTCTTC
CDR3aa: CASSLAETGINEQFF

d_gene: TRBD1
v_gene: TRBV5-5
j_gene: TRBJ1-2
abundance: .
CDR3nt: TGTGCCAGCAGCTTGGTCTTAGGGGGCGGCTATGGCTACACCTTC
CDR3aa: CASSLVLGGGYGYTF

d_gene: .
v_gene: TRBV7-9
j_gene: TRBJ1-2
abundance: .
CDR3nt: TGTGCCAGCCCCACGGCCTATGGCTACACCTTC
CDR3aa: CASPTAYGYTF

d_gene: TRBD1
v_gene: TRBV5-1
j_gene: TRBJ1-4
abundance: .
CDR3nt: TGCGCCAGCAGCTTGGACAGGGGAGGGACTAATGAAAAACTGTTTTTT
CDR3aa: CASSLDRGGTNEKLFF

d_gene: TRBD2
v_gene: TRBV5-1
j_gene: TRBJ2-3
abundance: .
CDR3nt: TGCGCCAGCAGCGGAGGGAGGGGCCTCACAGATACGCAGTATTTT
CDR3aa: CASSGGRGLTDTQYF

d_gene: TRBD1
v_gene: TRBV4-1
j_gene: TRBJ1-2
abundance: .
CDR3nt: TGCGCCAGCAGCCAAGAGGGACAGGGGAGGTATGGCTACACCTTC
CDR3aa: CASSQEGQGRYGYTF

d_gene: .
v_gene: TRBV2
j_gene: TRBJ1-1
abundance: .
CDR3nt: TGTGCCAGCAGGGGGGGGGACACTGAAGCTTTCTTT
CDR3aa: CASRGGDTEAFF

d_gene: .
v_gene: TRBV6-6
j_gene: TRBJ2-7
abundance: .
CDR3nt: TGTGCCAGCAGTAGGGGGGAGAGCTCCTACGAGCAGTACTTC
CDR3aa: CASSRGESSYEQYF